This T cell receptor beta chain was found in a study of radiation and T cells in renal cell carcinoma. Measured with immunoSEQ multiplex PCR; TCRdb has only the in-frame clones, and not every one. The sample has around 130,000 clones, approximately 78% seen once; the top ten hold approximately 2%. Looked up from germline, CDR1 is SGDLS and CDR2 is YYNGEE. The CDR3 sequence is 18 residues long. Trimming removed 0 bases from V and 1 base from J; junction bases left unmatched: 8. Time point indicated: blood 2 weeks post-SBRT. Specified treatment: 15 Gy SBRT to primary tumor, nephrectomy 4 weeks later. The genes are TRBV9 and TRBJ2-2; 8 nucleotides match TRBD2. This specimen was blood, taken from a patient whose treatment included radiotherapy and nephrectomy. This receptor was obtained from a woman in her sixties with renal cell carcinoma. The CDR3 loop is CASSVEAGATLNTGELFF. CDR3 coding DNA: TGTGCCAGCAGCGTAGAAGCGGGGGCTACTCTGAACACCGGGGAGCTGTTTTTT.